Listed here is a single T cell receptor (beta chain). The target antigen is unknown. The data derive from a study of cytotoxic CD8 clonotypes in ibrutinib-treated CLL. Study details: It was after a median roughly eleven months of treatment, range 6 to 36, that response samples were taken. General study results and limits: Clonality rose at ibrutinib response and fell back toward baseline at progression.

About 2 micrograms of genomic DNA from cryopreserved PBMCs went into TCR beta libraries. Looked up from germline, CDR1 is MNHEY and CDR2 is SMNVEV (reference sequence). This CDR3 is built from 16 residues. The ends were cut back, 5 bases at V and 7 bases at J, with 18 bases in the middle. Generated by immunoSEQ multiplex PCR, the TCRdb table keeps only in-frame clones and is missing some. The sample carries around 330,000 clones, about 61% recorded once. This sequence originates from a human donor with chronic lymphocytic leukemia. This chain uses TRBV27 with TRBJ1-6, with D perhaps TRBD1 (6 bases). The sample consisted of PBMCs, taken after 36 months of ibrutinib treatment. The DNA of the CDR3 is TGTGCCAGCAGTCCTTCGGTAGGGGGAGTGAATTCACCCCTCCACTTT. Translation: CASSPSVGGVNSPLHF.